The TCR beta chain described here comes from a study of tumor-infiltrating lymphocytes in primary liver carcinoma. The CDR3 is made up of 16 amino acids. The V end lost 7 bases, the J end lost 4 bases, and 20 bases lay between the germline ends. Germline V gene lookup returns CDR1 SGHRS and CDR2 YFSETQ. Germline DNA was extracted alongside blood RNA, which was obtained from unsorted whole blood. TCR beta cDNA came from roughly 450 ng total RNA, primed with a constant-region primer. Three-round nested multiplex PCR performed with slightly modified ARM-PCR produced the TCR beta libraries. The opening two PCR rounds, approximately 10 cycles each, paired TRBV1-TRBV30 forward primers with a C-beta reverse primer. TCRdb analysed the multiplex PCR reads with MiXCR anew, one entry per CDR3 protein. The data hold 150,000 to 200,000 distinct CDR3 sequences, with 65% observed a single time. This clonotype was found a few times.

The specimen was peripheral blood. The receptor's source is an older woman with primary liver carcinoma and hepatitis B virus infection. J is TRBJ2-2 and V is TRBV5-1; perhaps TRBD2 as D (6 bases). DNA for the CDR3: TGCGCCAGCCACGTTGAGATGGGAGCGGGCACCGGGGAGCTGTTTTTT. As protein: CASHVEMGAGTGELFF.